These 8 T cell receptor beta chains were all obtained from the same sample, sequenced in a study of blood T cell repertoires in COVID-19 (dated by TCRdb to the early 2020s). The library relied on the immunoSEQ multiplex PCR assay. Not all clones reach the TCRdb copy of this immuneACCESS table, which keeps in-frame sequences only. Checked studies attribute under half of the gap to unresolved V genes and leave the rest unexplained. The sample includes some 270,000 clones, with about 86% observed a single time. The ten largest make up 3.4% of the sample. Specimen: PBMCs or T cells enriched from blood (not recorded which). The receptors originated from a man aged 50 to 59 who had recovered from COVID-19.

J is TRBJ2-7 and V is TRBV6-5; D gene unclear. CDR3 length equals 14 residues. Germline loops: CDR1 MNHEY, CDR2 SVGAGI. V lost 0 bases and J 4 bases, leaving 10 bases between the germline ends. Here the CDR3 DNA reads TGTGCCAGCAGTTACTCGAGAGGAAATTACGAGCAGTACTTC. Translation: CASSYSRGNYEQYF.

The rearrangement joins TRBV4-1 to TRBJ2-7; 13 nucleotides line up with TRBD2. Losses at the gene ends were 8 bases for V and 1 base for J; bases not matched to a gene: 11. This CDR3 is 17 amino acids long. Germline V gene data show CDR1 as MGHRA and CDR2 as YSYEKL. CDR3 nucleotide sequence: TGCGCCAGCCGCCCCGGGACTAGCGGGGAGCCTTCCTACGAGCAGTACTTC. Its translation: CASRPGTSGEPSYEQYF.

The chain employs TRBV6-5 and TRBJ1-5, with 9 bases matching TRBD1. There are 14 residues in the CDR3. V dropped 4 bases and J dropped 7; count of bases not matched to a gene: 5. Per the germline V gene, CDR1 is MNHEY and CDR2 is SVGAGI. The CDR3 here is CASSSGTGIQPQHF. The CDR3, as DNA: TGTGCCAGCAGTTCCGGGACAGGGATACAGCCCCAGCATTTT.

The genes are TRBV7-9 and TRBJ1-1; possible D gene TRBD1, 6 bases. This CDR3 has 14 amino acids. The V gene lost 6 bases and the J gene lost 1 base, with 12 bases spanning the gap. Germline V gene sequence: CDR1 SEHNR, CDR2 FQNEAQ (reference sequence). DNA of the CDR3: TGTGCCAGCAGTTCCCAGGGGTCGAACACTGAAGCTTTCTTT. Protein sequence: CASSSQGSNTEAFF. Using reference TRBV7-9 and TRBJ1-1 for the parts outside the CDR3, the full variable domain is DTGVSQNPRHKITKRGQNVTFRCDPISEHNRLYWYRQTLGQGPEFLTYFQNEAQLEKSRLLSDRFSAERPKGSFSTLEIQRTEQGDSAMYLCASSSQGSNTEAFFGQGTRLTVV.

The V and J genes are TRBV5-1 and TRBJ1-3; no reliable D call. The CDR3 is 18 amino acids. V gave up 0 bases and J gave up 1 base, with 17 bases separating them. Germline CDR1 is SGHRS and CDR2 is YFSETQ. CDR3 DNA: TGCGCCAGCAGCTTGGAAGGAGGGAACACCTTGTCTGGAAACACCATATATTTT. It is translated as CASSLEGGNTLSGNTIYF.

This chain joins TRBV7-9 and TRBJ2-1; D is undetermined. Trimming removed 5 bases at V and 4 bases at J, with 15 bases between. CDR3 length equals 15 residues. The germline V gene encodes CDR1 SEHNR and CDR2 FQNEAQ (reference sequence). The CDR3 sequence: CASSPRSPAYNEQFF. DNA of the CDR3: TGTGCCAGCAGCCCGCGGTCCCCCGCATACAATGAGCAGTTCTTC.

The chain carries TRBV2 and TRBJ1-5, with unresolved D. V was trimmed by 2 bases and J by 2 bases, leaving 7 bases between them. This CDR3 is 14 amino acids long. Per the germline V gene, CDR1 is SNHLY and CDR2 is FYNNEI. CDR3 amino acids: CASSEQIGNQPQHF. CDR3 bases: TGTGCCAGCAGTGAACAGATCGGCAATCAGCCCCAGCATTTT.

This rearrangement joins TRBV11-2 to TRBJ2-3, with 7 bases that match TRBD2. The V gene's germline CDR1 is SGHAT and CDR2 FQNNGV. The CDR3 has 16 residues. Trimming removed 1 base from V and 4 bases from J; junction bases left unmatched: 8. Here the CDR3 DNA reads TGTGCCAGCAGCTTAGGGACTAGAGTGGAGTCAGATACGCAGTATTTT. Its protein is CASSLGTRVESDTQYF.